The 19 T cell receptor beta chains listed next were all sequenced from one sample in a study of CD8 T cells in ankylosing spondylitis. Broader study findings: Ankylosing spondylitis blood seemed to carry a telltale TCR beta motif made of several highly homologous variants.

Their target antigens are unknown. Each CDR3 protein is one row after TCRdb ran MiXCR on the 5' RACE reads. This sample has more than 600,000 distinct CDR3 sequences, with over 15% found just once. The specimen was blood, either unsorted or a sorted T cell fraction (not recorded which). Source of these receptors: a male donor with ankylosing spondylitis.

The V and J genes are TRBV5-1 and TRBJ1-6, with D hard to call. The germline gives CDR1 SGHRS, CDR2 YFSETQ. V was trimmed by 0 bases and J by 7 bases, leaving 11 bases between them. The length of the CDR3 is 15 residues. CDR3 in DNA: TGCGCCAGCAGCTTGGCCGGCATCGGGAATTCACCCCTCCACTTT. This translates into CASSLAGIGNSPLHF.

V gene TRBV25-1 combines with J gene TRBJ2-5, with 10 bases identical to TRBD2. V shed 1 base, J shed 5 bases, and the junction held 13 bases outside the gene matches. The germline CDR1 and CDR2 sequences are MGHDK and SYGVNS. This CDR3 has 18 amino acids. Here the CDR3 DNA reads TGTGCCAGCAGTGAATTCGCCCTTGGTAGCGGGAGGATGGAGACCCAGTACTTC. This encodes CASSEFALGSGRMETQYF.

This clonotype came up a few times. J is TRBJ1-1 and V is TRBV28, with 7 bases matching TRBD1. CDR3 size: 15 residues. Germline CDR1 and CDR2: MDHEN and SYDVKM. V was clipped by 8 bases and J by 1 base; unmatched bases: 10. DNA of the CDR3: TGTGCCAGCCCGAGTCCAGGGGGTGAGAACACTGAAGCTTTCTTT. It translates to CASPSPGGENTEAFF.

The rearrangement uses TRBV7-9 and TRBJ2-1; D may be TRBD2 (6 bases). Germline V CDR1 and CDR2: SEHNR, FQNEAQ (reference sequence). The CDR3 consists of 13 residues. V was trimmed by 11 bases and J by 9 bases, leaving 20 bases between them. CDR3: CASPLGQGGEQFF. The CDR3 region has the DNA TGTGCCTCCCCATTAGGGCAGGGAGGTGAGCAGTTCTTC. Looking up the rest from reference TRBV7-9 and TRBJ2-1 gives the full variable domain: DTGVSQNPRHKITKRGQNVTFRCDPISEHNRLYWYRQTLGQGPEFLTYFQNEAQLEKSRLLSDRFSAERPKGSFSTLEIQRTEQGDSAMYLCASPLGQGGEQFFGPGTRLTVL.

This clonotype was counted between two and nine times. The chain combines TRBV24-1 with TRBJ2-3, with D possibly matching TRBD2 (5 bases). Germline lookup yields CDR1 KGHDR and CDR2 SFDVKD. Trimming shortened V by 3 bases and J by 1 base, and 16 bases separated the two germline ends. The CDR3 has 17 residues. This chain's CDR3 is CATSDPKPHGGTDTQYF. Here the CDR3 DNA reads TGTGCCACCAGTGATCCTAAACCTCACGGGGGCACAGATACGCAGTATTTT.

This clonotype was counted a few times. The chain uses TRBV4-1 and TRBJ2-1, with TRBD1 matching over 11 bases. There are 15 residues in the CDR3. V was clipped by 1 base and J by 8 bases; unmatched bases: 4. Per germline, CDR1 MGHRA and CDR2 YSYEKL. In DNA, the CDR3 is TGCGCCAGCAGCCAAGTGGGACAGGGGGTCTATGAGCAGTTCTTC. Its translation: CASSQVGQGVYEQFF.

The chain is built from TRBV18 and TRBJ1-6, with 8 bases fitting TRBD1. Trimming took 6 bases from V and 3 from J; bases not matched to a gene: 7. CDR3 length: 16 amino acids. Per the germline V gene, CDR1 is KGHSH and CDR2 is LQKENI. CDR3: CASSLQGVVYNSPLHF. CDR3 sequence (DNA): TGTGCCAGCTCGCTACAGGGGGTGGTCTATAATTCACCCCTCCACTTT.

This clonotype has only a few counts. The rearrangement uses TRBV7-2 and TRBJ2-2; D remains unclear. From germline, CDR1 is SGHTA and CDR2 FQGNSA. The CDR3 extends over 13 amino acids. With 2 bases removed from V and 4 bases from J, the gap between germline ends came to 5 bases. The CDR3 DNA follows: TGTGCCAGCAGCTTAATTAGCACCGGGGAGCTGTTTTTT. Its translation is CASSLISTGELFF.

The J gene is TRBJ2-7, the V gene TRBV6-2 or TRBV6-3; TRBD2 might be the D (6 bases). Germline lookup yields CDR1 MNHEY and CDR2 SVGEGT. V was trimmed by 6 bases and J by 5 bases, leaving 14 bases between them. CDR3 length equals 13 residues. Here the CDR3 reads CASRTRPGDEQYF. DNA of the CDR3: TGTGCCAGCAGGACTAGACCTGGGGACGAGCAGTACTTC.

There are many counts of this clonotype. This chain joins TRBV4-3 and TRBJ2-5, with TRBD1 as a possible D gene (5 bases). The CDR3 has 14 residues. The V end lost 0 bases, the J end lost 1 base, and 6 bases lay between the germline ends. Per the germline V gene, CDR1 is LGHNA and CDR2 is YSLEER. The CDR3 bases are TGCGCCAGCAGCCAAGATCAGGGCCAAGAGACCCAGTACTTC. Translating it yields CASSQDQGQETQYF.

Only a few counts were recorded for this clonotype. This rearrangement joins TRBV7-2 to TRBJ2-1, with D uncertain. Trimming removed 3 bases from V and 2 bases from J, with 11 bases in between. Germline loops: CDR1 SGHTA, CDR2 FQGNSA. The CDR3 covers 15 residues. CDR3 region: CASSLFGTPYNEQFF. DNA of the CDR3: TGTGCCAGCAGCTTGTTCGGCACCCCCTACAATGAGCAGTTCTTC.

This clonotype was found a few times. The rearrangement joins TRBV20-1 to TRBJ2-7; 9 bases fit TRBD1. Germline V CDR1 and CDR2: DFQATT, SNEGSKA (reference sequence). V trimming: 6 bases; J trimming: 4 bases; junction bases outside the gene matches: 4. The CDR3 covers 12 residues. The CDR3 DNA follows: TGCAGTGCGATACAGGGGGCATACGAGCAGTACTTC. It specifies CSAIQGAYEQYF.

The rearrangement joins TRBV6-6 to TRBJ2-1; D is perhaps TRBD2 (6 bases). This CDR3 region has 13 residues. The germline CDR1 and CDR2 sequences are MNHNY and SVGAGI (reference sequence). V was cut by 0 bases and J by 9 bases, with 9 bases left in between. The chain's CDR3 is CASSYSEGGEQFF. For the CDR3, the DNA is TGTGCCAGCAGTTACTCGGAGGGAGGTGAGCAGTTCTTC.

The CDR3 region is CSAGQGGETQYF. CDR3 nucleotides: TGCAGTGCTGGACAGGGAGGGGAGACCCAGTACTTC. The chain uses TRBV20-1 and TRBJ2-5; TRBD1 might be the D (8 bases). Per the germline V gene, CDR1 is DFQATT and CDR2 is SNEGSKA (reference sequence). V lost 5 bases and J lost 5, with 12 bases in between. This CDR3 is 12 amino acids long.

V is TRBV27 and J is TRBJ1-1; no firm D call. V lost 0 bases and J 5 bases, leaving 13 bases between the germline ends. This CDR3 is built from 15 residues. The germline V gene encodes CDR1 MNHEY and CDR2 SMNVEV (reference sequence). CDR3 protein: CASSLSGSGRTEAFF. DNA for the CDR3: TGTGCCAGCAGTTTATCGGGGAGTGGAAGAACTGAAGCTTTCTTT.

The chain is built from TRBV3-1 and TRBJ2-1; unclear D gene. Germline V gives CDR1 LGHDT, CDR2 YNNKEL (reference sequence). This CDR3 spans 16 amino acids. The V and J ends lost 0 bases and 0 bases respectively, with 9 bases between them. The CDR3 region has the DNA TGTGCCAGCAGCCAAGAGTTGAGTCTCTCCTACAATGAGCAGTTCTTC. Amino acids: CASSQELSLSYNEQFF.

This chain links TRBV20-1 with TRBJ2-5; D is tentatively TRBD1 or TRBD2 (5 bases each). This CDR3 has 15 residues. Trimming cost V 6 bases and J 3 bases, with 20 bases left between them. CDR1 DFQATT and CDR2 SNEGSKA come from the germline V gene (reference sequence). CDR3 sequence: CSAVREWDEEETQYF. CDR3 sequence (DNA): TGCAGTGCCGTCAGGGAGTGGGATGAGGAAGAGACCCAGTACTTC.

The chain combines TRBV5-6 with TRBJ2-5; maybe TRBD2 (6 bases). Germline V CDR1 and CDR2: SGHDT, YYEEEE. The V and J ends lost 4 bases and 6 bases respectively, with 13 bases between them. CDR3 length: 13 amino acids. The CDR3 sequence is CASSRRDLQTQYF. DNA for the CDR3: TGTGCCAGCAGCCGGCGGGACTTACAGACCCAGTACTTC.

A few counts support this clonotype. The chain recombines TRBV2 with TRBJ2-2; D is undetermined. The V end lost 3 bases, the J end lost 1 base, and 9 bases lay between the germline ends. This CDR3 is built from 15 residues. The germline V gene has CDR1 SNHLY and CDR2 FYNNEI. CDR3 loop: CASSERLVNTGELFF. DNA for the CDR3: TGTGCCAGCAGTGAGAGACTTGTGAACACCGGGGAGCTGTTTTTT. Complete variable domain (other parts from reference TRBV2 and TRBJ2-2): EPEVTQTPSHQVTQMGQEVILRCVPISNHLYFYWYRQILGQKVEFLVSFYNNEISEKSEIFDDQFSVERPDGSNFTLKIRSTKLEDSAMYFCASSERLVNTGELFFGEGSRLTVL.